The clone carrying this T cell receptor beta chain was counted a single time. This record comes from a study of T cell changes during pregnancy in multiple sclerosis. Profiling relied on immunoSEQ multiplex PCR, and the TCRdb table lists in-frame clones only, not all of them. The table has roughly 17,000 clones, over 75% seen once. Trimming took 1 base from V and 3 from J, leaving 10 bases between them. Germline loops: CDR1 SGDLS, CDR2 YYNGEE. The CDR3 is 14 residues long. The material sequenced was CD8+ T cells from peripheral blood mononuclear cells, taken after pregnancy. The source of this sequence is a female donor in good health, enrolled as a control in a pregnancy study. The chain recombines TRBV9 with TRBJ1-2; no definite D call. The CDR3, as DNA: TGTGCCAGCAGCGTATCCCGGAGCTACTATGGCTACACCTTC. Residues: CASSVSRSYYGYTF.